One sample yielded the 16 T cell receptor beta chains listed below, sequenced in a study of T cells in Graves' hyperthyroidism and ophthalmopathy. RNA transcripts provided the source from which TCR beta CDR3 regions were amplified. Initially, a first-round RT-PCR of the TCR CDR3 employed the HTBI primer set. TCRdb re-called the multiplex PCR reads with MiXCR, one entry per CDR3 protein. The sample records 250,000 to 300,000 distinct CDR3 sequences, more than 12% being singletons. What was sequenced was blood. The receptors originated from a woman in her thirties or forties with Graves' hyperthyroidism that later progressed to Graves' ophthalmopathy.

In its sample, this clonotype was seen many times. DNA of the CDR3: TGTGCCAGCTCAGCAGGACGGATTAGCAATCAGCCCCAGCATTTT. It codes for CASSAGRISNQPQHF. V and J are TRBV18 and TRBJ1-5; no reliable D call. This CDR3 has 15 amino acids. The V gene's germline CDR1 is KGHSH and CDR2 LQKENI. The V and J ends lost 5 bases and 0 bases respectively, with 11 bases between them.

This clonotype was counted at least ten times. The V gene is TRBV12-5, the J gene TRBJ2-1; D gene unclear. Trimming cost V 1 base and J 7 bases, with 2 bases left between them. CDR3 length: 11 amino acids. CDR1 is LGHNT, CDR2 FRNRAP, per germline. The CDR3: CASGLGNEQFF. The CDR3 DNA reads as TGTGCTAGTGGTTTGGGGAATGAGCAGTTCTTC.

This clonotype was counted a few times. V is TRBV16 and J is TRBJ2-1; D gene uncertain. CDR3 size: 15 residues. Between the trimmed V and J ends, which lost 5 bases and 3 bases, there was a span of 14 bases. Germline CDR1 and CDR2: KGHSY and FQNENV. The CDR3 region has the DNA TGTGCCAGCAGCACCCGAGGTAGGGTCTACAATGAGCAGTTCTTC. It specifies CASSTRGRVYNEQFF.

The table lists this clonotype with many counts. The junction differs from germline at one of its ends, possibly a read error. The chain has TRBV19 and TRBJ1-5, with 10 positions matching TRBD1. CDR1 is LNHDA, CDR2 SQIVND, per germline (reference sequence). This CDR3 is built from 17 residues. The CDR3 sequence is CASSIGQGESMNQPQHF. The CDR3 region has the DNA TGTGCCAGTAGCATAGGACAGGGGGAAAGTATGAATCAGCCCCAGCATTTT.

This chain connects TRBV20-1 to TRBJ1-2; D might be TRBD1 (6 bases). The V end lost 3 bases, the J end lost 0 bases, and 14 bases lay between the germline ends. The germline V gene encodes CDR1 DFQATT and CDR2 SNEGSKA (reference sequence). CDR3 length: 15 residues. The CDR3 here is CSASTRGGSNYGYTF. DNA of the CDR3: TGCAGTGCTAGTACGAGAGGGGGATCTAACTATGGCTACACCTTC.

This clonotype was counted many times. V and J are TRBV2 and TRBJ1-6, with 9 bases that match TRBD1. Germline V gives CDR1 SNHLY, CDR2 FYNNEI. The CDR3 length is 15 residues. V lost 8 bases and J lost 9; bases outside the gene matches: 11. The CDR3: CASVETGGKGSPLHF. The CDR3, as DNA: TGTGCCAGCGTTGAAACAGGGGGCAAGGGTTCACCCCTCCACTTT.

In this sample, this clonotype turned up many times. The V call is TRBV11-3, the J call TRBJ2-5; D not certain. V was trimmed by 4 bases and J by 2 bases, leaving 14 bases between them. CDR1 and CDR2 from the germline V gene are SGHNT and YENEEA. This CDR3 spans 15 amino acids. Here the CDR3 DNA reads TGTGCCAGCAGCTCAGACCGAACATCACAAGAGACCCAGTACTTC. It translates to CASSSDRTSQETQYF.

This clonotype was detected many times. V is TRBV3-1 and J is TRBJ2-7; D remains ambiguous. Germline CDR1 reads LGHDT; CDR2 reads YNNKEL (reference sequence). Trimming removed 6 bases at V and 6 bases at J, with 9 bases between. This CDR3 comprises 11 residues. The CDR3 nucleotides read TGTGCCAGCAGTGAATTAGGCGAGCAGTACTTC. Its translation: CASSELGEQYF.

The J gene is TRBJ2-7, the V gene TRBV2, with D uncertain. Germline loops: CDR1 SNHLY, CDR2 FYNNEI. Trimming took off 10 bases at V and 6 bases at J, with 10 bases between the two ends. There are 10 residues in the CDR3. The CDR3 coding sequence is TGTGCCATGACACCTTCCGAGCAGTACTTC. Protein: CAMTPSEQYF.

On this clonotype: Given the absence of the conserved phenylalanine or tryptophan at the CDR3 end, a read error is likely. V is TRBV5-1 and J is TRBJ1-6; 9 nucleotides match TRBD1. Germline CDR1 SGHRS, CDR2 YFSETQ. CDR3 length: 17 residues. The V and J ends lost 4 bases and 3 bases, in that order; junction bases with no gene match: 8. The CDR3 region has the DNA TGCGCCAGCAGCCGGGACAGGGAAGTTTACTATAATTCACCCCTCCACTCT. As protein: CASSRDREVYYNSPLHS.

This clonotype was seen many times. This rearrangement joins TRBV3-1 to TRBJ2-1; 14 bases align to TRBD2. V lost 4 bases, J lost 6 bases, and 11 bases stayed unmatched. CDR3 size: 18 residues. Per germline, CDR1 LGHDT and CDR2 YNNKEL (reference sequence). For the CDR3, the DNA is TGTGCCAGCAGCCCTCCGGGACTAGCGGGAGAATTTACCAATGAGCAGTTCTTC. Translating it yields CASSPPGLAGEFTNEQFF.

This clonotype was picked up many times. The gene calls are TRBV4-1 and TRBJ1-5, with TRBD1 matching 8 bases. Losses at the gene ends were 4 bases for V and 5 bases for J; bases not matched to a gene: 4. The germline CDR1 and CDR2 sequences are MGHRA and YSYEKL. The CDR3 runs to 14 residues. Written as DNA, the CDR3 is TGCGCCAGCAGCCTGGACAGGGTACATCAGCCCCAGCATTTT. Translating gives CASSLDRVHQPQHF.

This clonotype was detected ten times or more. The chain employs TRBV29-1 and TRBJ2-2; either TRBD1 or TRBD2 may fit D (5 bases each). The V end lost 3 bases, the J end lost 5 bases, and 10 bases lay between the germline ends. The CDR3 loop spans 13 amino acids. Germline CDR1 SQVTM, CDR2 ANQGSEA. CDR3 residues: CSVEFEGTGELFF. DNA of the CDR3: TGCAGCGTTGAGTTTGAGGGGACCGGGGAGCTGTTTTTT.

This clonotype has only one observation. This chain's CDR3 is CASSFRRDSSYEQYF. DNA of the CDR3: TGTGCCAGCAGTTTCCGCCGGGACAGCAGCTACGAGCAGTACTTC. J is TRBJ2-7 and V is TRBV28; 7 bases agree with TRBD1. The trim removed 3 bases at V and 3 bases at J, leaving 8 bases unmatched. CDR1 and CDR2 (germline): MDHEN, SYDVKM. The CDR3 sequence is 15 residues long.

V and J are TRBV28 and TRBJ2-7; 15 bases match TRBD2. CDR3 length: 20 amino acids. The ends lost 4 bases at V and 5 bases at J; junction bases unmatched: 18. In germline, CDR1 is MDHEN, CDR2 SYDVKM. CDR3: CASSSRPWTSGRVEKDEQYF. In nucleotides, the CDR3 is TGTGCCAGCAGTTCCAGGCCATGGACTAGCGGGAGGGTTGAGAAGGACGAGCAGTACTTC. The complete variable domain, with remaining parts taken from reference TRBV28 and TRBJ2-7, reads DVKVTQSSRYLVKRTGEKVFLECVQDMDHENMFWYRQDPGLGLRLIYFSYDVKMKEKGDIPEGYSVSREKKERFSLILESASTNQTSMYLCASSSRPWTSGRVEKDEQYFGPGTRLTVT.

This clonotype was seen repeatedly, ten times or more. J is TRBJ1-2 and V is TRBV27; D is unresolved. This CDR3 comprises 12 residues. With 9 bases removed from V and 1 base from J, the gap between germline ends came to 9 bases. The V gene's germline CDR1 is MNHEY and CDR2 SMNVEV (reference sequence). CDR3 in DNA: TGTGCCAGTCGAGACGATAACTATGGCTACACCTTC. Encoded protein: CASRDDNYGYTF.